The present T cell receptor (beta chain) was sequenced within a study of blood T cell repertoires in COVID-19. Looking at the study overall: COVID-19 samples from acute and convalescent phases originated in the United States, Italy and Spain. In each case, the material was cDNA or gDNA derived from T cells, B-cell-depleted T cells, or PBMCs.

Germline V gene data show CDR1 as SGHNT and CDR2 as YENEEA. Trimming removed 1 base from V and 1 base from J, with 7 bases in between. CDR3 length: 14 amino acids. Per the study methods: Scientists estimated how many nucleated cells there were by amplifying reference gene primers. The method was immunoSEQ multiplex PCR; TCRdb's version includes in-frame clones alone and lacks a portion of them. Clone size and the V and J calls come from that table; the DNA yielded D and trimming. The sample includes 70,000 to 80,000 clones, around 88% seen only once; the top ten take less than 15%. In its sample, this clone was seen once.

V gene TRBV11-3 combines with J gene TRBJ1-1; D ambiguous. The TCR comes from a human donor in a cohort sampled during active COVID-19. Specimen: peripheral blood. CDR3 protein: CASSLGAGNTEAFF. The CDR3 DNA reads as TGTGCCAGCAGCTTAGGGGCTGGGAACACTGAAGCTTTCTTT.